The 24 T cell receptor beta chains below all came from one sample that was sequenced in a study of T cells expressing NK-cell markers. TCRdb reprocessed the 5' RACE reads, keeping one entry per CDR3 protein, no DNA. The table counts 300,000 to 500,000 distinct CDR3 sequences; about 11% lies in the top ten. The sequenced sample consisted of blood T cells: a sorted CD56 or NKG2C T cell subset, CD4+ or CD8+ T cells, or bulk PBMC T cells (not recorded which). The source of these receptors is a woman in her 50s in good health.

The chain uses TRBV29-1 and TRBJ2-7; TCRdb's D gene call, TRBD2, goes unchecked for lack of DNA. Germline V gives CDR1 SQVTM, CDR2 ANQGSEA. This CDR3 has 20 amino acids. CDR3 sequence: CSVEGSGPLPLDDSSYEQYF.

This rearrangement joins TRBV19 to TRBJ1-1. Germline CDR1 is LNHDA and CDR2 is SQIVND (reference sequence). This CDR3 has 14 amino acids. The CDR3 reads CASSSWDKNTEAFF.

V gene TRBV25-1 combines with J gene TRBJ2-1; TCRdb's D call, TRBD2, is unchecked because there is no DNA. The CDR3 is 14 residues long. Germline lookup yields CDR1 MGHDK and CDR2 SYGVNS. The chain's CDR3 is CASSDSGTYNEQFF.

This chain links TRBV12-3 or TRBV12-4 with TRBJ2-2; there is no DNA to check the TCRdb D call of TRBD2. The CDR3 sequence is 15 residues long. CDR3 in amino acids: CASSPTRGGTGELFF.

The gene calls are TRBV6-2 or TRBV6-3 and TRBJ2-1; TCRdb's D gene call, TRBD1, goes unchecked for lack of DNA. Looked up from germline, CDR1 is MNHEY and CDR2 is SVGEGT. The CDR3 runs 16 residues. CDR3 residues: CASSPLYGSSYNEQFF.

V is TRBV20-1 and J is TRBJ2-1. This CDR3 contains 14 residues. Per germline, CDR1 DFQATT and CDR2 SNEGSKA (reference sequence). The CDR3: CSATTGSSYNEQFF.

The J gene is TRBJ1-3, the V gene TRBV4-1; the D call from TCRdb, TRBD1, cannot be confirmed without DNA. Germline values: CDR1 MGHRA, CDR2 YSYEKL. The CDR3 loop spans 16 amino acids. CDR3 residues: CASSQGYRGRGNTIYF.

The chain has TRBV6-2 or TRBV6-3 and TRBJ2-5; the TRBD2 assignment by TCRdb is unverifiable without DNA. CDR3 length equals 16 residues. CDR1 and CDR2 (germline): MNHEY, SVGEGT. CDR3 sequence reads: CASSYDGTSPSETQYF.

The gene calls are TRBV6-5 and TRBJ2-3; TCRdb reports TRBD1, a call that lacks DNA to check it against. The CDR3 runs to 15 residues. Germline loops: CDR1 MNHEY, CDR2 SVGAGI. This CDR3 is CASRQVQGATDTQYF.

The chain links TRBV11-3 to TRBJ2-5; TCRdb designates TRBD1, a call that cannot be tested without DNA. CDR1 and CDR2 from the germline V gene are SGHNT and YENEEA. The CDR3 consists of 15 residues. This CDR3 is CASSLGDSVQETQYF.

The chain is built from TRBV4-1 and TRBJ1-4; TCRdb proposes TRBD1, but this gene call is untestable without DNA. The CDR3 covers 14 residues. Per germline, CDR1 MGHRA and CDR2 YSYEKL. CDR3 sequence: CASDPGQRNEKLFF.

V is TRBV19 and J is TRBJ2-2; as DNA is missing, the TRBD2 call by TCRdb cannot be tested. The V gene's germline CDR1 is LNHDA and CDR2 SQIVND (reference sequence). This CDR3 is 20 amino acids long. The CDR3 is CASGGTPDYTSGRWGGELFF.

The V and J genes are TRBV9 and TRBJ1-4. The CDR3 spans 15 residues. Looked up from germline, CDR1 is SGDLS and CDR2 is YYNGEE. CDR3 region: CASSPRLGTNEKLFF.

The chain joins TRBV12-3 or TRBV12-4 to TRBJ2-3; TCRdb outputs TRBD1, but without DNA this stays unchecked. The CDR3 extends over 15 amino acids. The CDR3 loop reads CASRLRAGATDTQYF.

The chain combines TRBV12-3 or TRBV12-4 with TRBJ2-1; TCRdb indicates TRBD2, and absent DNA this call remains unverified. The length of the CDR3 is 16 residues. The chain's CDR3 is CASRPRGTYSYNEQFF.

The V and J genes are TRBV6-5 and TRBJ2-4; TCRdb's D call of TRBD2 is untestable without DNA. Germline loops: CDR1 MNHEY, CDR2 SVGAGI. The CDR3 runs to 18 residues. The CDR3: CASSPGLAGELSKNIQYF.

The chain combines TRBV2 with TRBJ2-1; TCRdb lists TRBD2, though no DNA is available to test this call. This CDR3 contains 16 residues. CDR1 is SNHLY and CDR2 is FYNNEI in the germline V gene. The CDR3: CASSELGTSGNNEQFF. Together with reference TRBV2 and TRBJ2-1, the CDR3 gives the full variable domain: EPEVTQTPSHQVTQMGQEVILRCVPISNHLYFYWYRQILGQKVEFLVSFYNNEISEKSEIFDDQFSVERPDGSNFTLKIRSTKLEDSAMYFCASSELGTSGNNEQFFGPGTRLTVL.

This sequence joins TRBV20-1 and TRBJ2-3; the TCRdb call, TRBD1, lacks DNA for checking. The germline CDR1 and CDR2 sequences are DFQATT and SNEGSKA (reference sequence). The CDR3 is made up of 13 amino acids. The chain's CDR3 is CSARDPTVHTQYF.

CDR3: CSVKGDSYNEQFF. V gene TRBV29-1 combines with J gene TRBJ2-1. The V gene's germline CDR1 is SQVTM and CDR2 ANQGSEA. The length of the CDR3 is 13 residues.

The chain employs TRBV7-9 and TRBJ2-5. This CDR3 spans 14 amino acids. Germline CDR1 is SEHNR and CDR2 is FQNEAQ (reference sequence). The CDR3 sequence: CATHETGSQETQYF.

The chain recombines TRBV25-1 with TRBJ1-2; TCRdb proposes TRBD1, but this gene call is untestable without DNA. The CDR3 is made up of 16 amino acids. Germline CDR1 reads MGHDK; CDR2 reads SYGVNS. Here the CDR3 reads CASSETGTVTFYGYTF.

The chain recombines TRBV6-4 with TRBJ2-1; TCRdb designates TRBD2, a call that cannot be tested without DNA. The CDR3 is 16 amino acids. CDR1 is MRHNA and CDR2 is SNTAGT in the germline V gene. The CDR3 loop reads CASSASVTSHYNEQFF.

The genes are TRBV6-5 and TRBJ2-2; TCRdb's assignment of TRBD1 cannot be checked, as there is no DNA. Germline lookup yields CDR1 MNHEY and CDR2 SVGAGI. The CDR3 has 13 residues. The CDR3 spells CASTGTGAGELFF.

This chain links TRBV5-1 with TRBJ2-5; the TCRdb D gene call, TRBD2, has no DNA to confirm it. This CDR3 contains 14 residues. Germline CDR1 reads SGHRS; CDR2 reads YFSETQ. Here the CDR3 reads CASSLESGSKTQYF.